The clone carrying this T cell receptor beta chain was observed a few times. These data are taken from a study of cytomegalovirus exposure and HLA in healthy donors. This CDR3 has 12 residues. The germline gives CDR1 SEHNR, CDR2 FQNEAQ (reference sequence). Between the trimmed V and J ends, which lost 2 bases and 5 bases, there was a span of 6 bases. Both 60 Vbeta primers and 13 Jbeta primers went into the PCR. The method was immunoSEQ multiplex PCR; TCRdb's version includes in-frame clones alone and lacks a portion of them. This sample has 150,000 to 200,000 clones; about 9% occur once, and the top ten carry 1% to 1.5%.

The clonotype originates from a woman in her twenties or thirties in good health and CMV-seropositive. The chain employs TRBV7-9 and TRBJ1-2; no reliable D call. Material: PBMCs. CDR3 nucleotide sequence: TGTGCCAGCAGCTTACGGGATTATGGCTACACCTTC. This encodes CASSLRDYGYTF.